The clone carrying this T cell receptor beta chain showed up just once. What it binds is unknown. The identical CDR3 is also encoded by other nucleotide sequences in the sample. Assay used: immunoSEQ multiplex PCR; TCRdb lists only in-frame clones, some missing. The sample lists nearly 35,000 clones, approximately 86% occurring once. The entry originates in a study of T cell responses to AZD1222 COVID-19 vaccine. The J segment lost 0 bases and the V segment lost 1 base, leaving 2 bases of the junction unmatched. This CDR3 has 17 residues. Germline values: CDR1 SGHTA, CDR2 FQGNSA. Overall study findings and caveats: Sampling that yielded the repertoires occurred only after the peak T cell response. Baseline testing showed seropositivity in only six AZD1222 recipients.

The chain couples TRBV7-2 to TRBJ2-1; 11 positions match TRBD2. The material was peripheral blood, obtained on day 0 of AZD1222 vaccination. The TCR comes from an adult in good health. The CDR3 is CASSLGGTSGSYNEQFF. CDR3 sequence (DNA): TGTGCCAGCAGCTTAGGAGGGACTAGCGGCTCCTACAATGAGCAGTTCTTC.